These 9 T cell receptor beta chains originate from one sample sequenced in a study of cytomegalovirus exposure and HLA in healthy donors. Researchers ran the PCR with 60 Vbeta and 13 Jbeta primers. Generated by immunoSEQ multiplex PCR, the TCRdb table keeps only in-frame clones and is missing some. Among about 93,000 clones listed, approximately 69% were seen once. The sequencing sample was made of PBMCs. These receptors all stem from a boy between 10 and 17 years old in good health and CMV-seropositive.

The chain has TRBV30 and TRBJ2-2, with 7 bases identical to TRBD1. The junction had 4 bases not matched to a gene; V was cut back by 0 bases and J by 6 bases. This CDR3 is 14 amino acids long. Looked up from germline, CDR1 is GTSNPN and CDR2 is SVGIG (reference sequence). The DNA for the CDR3 is TGTGCCTGGAGTGTACAGGGGTACGCCGGGGAGCTGTTTTTT. Its protein product is CAWSVQGYAGELFF.

The chain joins TRBV6-6 to TRBJ2-3, with TRBD2 matching over 7 bases. CDR1 and CDR2 from the germline V gene are MNHNY and SVGAGI (reference sequence). V lost 2 bases, J lost 0 bases, and 5 bases stayed unmatched. This CDR3 is built from 16 residues. Written as DNA, the CDR3 is TGTGCCAGCAGTTACCTTGGGGGGGTCAGCACAGATACGCAGTATTTT. Translated: CASSYLGGVSTDTQYF.

The chain links TRBV29-1 to TRBJ1-2; no definite D call. V was pared by 3 bases and J by 4 bases, with 9 bases between. The CDR3 loop spans 12 amino acids. CDR1 is SQVTM, CDR2 ANQGSEA, per germline. The CDR3 is CSVDDKPYGYTF. The CDR3 DNA follows: TGCAGCGTTGACGACAAACCCTATGGCTACACCTTC.

The chain links TRBV5-1 to TRBJ2-3, with D perhaps matching TRBD1 (6 bases). This CDR3 is 15 amino acids long. Trimming left V 0 bases short and J 6 bases short, with 14 bases between. Germline V gene sequence: CDR1 SGHRS, CDR2 YFSETQ. The CDR3 DNA reads TGCGCCAGCAGCTTGGCCGGGCAGGGGCTGGATACGCAGTATTTT. Protein: CASSLAGQGLDTQYF.

CDR3: CASSPGGDDYEQYF. CDR3 DNA: TGTGCCAGCAGCCCCGGCGGGGACGACTACGAGCAGTACTTC. The chain uses TRBV9 and TRBJ2-7, with D perhaps matching TRBD2 (6 bases). V dropped 4 bases and J dropped 3 bases, with 14 bases sitting between them. Germline V gives CDR1 SGDLS, CDR2 YYNGEE. The CDR3 is 14 amino acids.

The CDR3 reads CASSRGQGTEAFF. DNA of the CDR3: TGTGCCAGTTCCAGGGGGCAAGGCACTGAAGCTTTCTTT. V gene TRBV2 combines with J gene TRBJ1-1; TRBD1 matches 8 bases. The CDR3 has 13 residues. V shed 9 bases, J shed 4 bases, and the junction held 7 bases outside the gene matches. Germline V gene data show CDR1 as SNHLY and CDR2 as FYNNEI.

V gene TRBV19 combines with J gene TRBJ2-6; TRBD2 aligns across 7 bases. The CDR3 covers 15 residues. Looked up from germline, CDR1 is LNHDA and CDR2 is SQIVND (reference sequence). The trim removed 6 bases at V and 4 bases at J, leaving 6 bases unmatched. This CDR3 is CASSPRGVGANVLTF. CDR3 DNA: TGTGCCAGTAGCCCCCGGGGGGTCGGGGCCAACGTCCTGACTTTC.

CDR3 in DNA: TGTGCCAGTACTACGATGGCAGGGAACACTGAAGCTTTCTTT. It is translated as CASTTMAGNTEAFF. The J gene is TRBJ1-1, the V gene TRBV19; D not certain. The CDR3 length is 14 residues. From germline, CDR1 is LNHDA and CDR2 SQIVND (reference sequence). The V and J ends lost 7 bases and 1 base respectively, with 13 bases between them.

This clone was seen just once. The chain has TRBV4-1 and TRBJ2-5, with TRBD2 matching over 12 bases. The junction had 3 bases not matched to a gene; V was cut back by 2 bases and J by 2 bases. From germline, CDR1 is MGHRA and CDR2 YSYEKL. The CDR3 runs to 16 residues. In DNA form, the CDR3 reads TGCGCCAGCAGCCAACGAGGGACTAGCGGGCAAGAGACCCAGTACTTC. It specifies CASSQRGTSGQETQYF.